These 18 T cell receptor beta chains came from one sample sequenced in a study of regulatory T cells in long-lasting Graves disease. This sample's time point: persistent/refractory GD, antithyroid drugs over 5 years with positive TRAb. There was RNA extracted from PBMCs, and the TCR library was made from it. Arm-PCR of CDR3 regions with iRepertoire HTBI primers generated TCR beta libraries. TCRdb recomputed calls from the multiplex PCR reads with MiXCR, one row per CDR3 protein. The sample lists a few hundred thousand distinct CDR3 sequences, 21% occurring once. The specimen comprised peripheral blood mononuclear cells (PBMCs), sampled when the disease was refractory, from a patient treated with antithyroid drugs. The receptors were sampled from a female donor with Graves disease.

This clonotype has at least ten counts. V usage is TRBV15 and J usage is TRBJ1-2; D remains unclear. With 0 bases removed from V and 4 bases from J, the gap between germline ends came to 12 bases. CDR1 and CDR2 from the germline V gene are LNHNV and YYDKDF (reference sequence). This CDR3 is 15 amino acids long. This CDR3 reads CATSRDLSGSYGYTF. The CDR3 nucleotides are TGTGCCACCAGCAGAGATCTCTCGGGGAGCTATGGCTACACCTTC.

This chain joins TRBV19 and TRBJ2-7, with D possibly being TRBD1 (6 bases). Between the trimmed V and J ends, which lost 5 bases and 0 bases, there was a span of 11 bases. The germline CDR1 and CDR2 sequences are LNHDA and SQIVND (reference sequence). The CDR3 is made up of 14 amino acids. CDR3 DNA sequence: TGTGCCAGTAGTCGGACAGAGAGCTCCTACGAGCAGTACTTC. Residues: CASSRTESSYEQYF.

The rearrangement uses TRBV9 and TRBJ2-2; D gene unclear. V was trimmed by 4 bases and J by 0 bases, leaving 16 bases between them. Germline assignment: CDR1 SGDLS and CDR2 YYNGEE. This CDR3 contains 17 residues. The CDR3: CASSPLAGSSNTGELFF. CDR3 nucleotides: TGTGCCAGCAGCCCCCTCGCTGGCTCTTCGAACACCGGGGAGCTGTTTTTT. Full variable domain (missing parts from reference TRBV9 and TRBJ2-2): DSGVTQTPKHLITATGQRVTLRCSPRSGDLSVYWYQQSLDQGLQFLIQYYNGEERAKGNILERFSAQQFPDLHSELNLSSLELGDSALYFCASSPLAGSSNTGELFFGEGSRLTVL.

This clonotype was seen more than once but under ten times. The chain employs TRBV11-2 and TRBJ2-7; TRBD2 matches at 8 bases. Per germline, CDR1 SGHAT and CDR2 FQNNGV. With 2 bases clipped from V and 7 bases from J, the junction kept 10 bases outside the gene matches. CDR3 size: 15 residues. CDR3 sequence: CASSLIREGPQEQYF. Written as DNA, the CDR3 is TGTGCCAGCAGCTTAATCCGGGAGGGCCCCCAGGAGCAGTACTTC.

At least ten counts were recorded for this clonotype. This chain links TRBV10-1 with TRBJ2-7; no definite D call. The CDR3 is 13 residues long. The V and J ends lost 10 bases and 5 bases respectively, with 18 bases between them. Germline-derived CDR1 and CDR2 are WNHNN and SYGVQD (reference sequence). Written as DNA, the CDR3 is TGCGCCACCAGCCCCGGGCTCCAGGACGAGCAGTACTTC. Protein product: CATSPGLQDEQYF.

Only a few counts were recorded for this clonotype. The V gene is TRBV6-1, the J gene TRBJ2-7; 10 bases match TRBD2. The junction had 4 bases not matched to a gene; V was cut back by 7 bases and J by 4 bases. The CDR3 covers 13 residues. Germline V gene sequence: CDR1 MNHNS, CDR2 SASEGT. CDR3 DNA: TGTGCCAGCATAAGGACTAGCGGTTACGAGCAGTACTTC. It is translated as CASIRTSGYEQYF.

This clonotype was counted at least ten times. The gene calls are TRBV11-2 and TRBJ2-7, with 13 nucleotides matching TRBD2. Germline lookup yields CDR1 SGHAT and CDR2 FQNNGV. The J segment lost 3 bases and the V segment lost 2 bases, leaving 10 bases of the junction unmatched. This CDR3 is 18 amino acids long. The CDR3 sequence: CASSLRGTGLAGDYEQYF. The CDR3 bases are TGTGCCAGCAGCTTAAGGGGAACAGGACTAGCGGGAGACTACGAGCAGTACTTC.

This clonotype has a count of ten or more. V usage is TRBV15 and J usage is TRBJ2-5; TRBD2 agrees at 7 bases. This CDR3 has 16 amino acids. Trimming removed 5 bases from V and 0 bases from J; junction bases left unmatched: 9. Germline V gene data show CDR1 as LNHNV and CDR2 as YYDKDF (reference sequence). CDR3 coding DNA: TGTGCCACCAGCCTCCTCCTAGCGGAACACCAAGAGACCCAGTACTTC. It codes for CATSLLLAEHQETQYF.

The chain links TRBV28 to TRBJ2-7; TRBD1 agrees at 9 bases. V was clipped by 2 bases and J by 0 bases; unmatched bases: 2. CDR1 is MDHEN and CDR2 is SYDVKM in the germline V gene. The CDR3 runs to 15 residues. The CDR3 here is CASSLMTGGSYEQYF. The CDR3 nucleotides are TGTGCCAGCAGTTTAATGACAGGGGGCTCCTACGAGCAGTACTTC.

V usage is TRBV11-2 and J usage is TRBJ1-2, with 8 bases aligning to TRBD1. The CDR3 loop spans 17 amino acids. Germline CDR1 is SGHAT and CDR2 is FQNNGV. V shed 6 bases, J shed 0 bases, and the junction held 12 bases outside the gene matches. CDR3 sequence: CASSYRGEIIPNYGYTF. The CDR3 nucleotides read TGTGCCAGCAGTTACAGGGGGGAGATTATACCTAACTATGGCTACACCTTC.

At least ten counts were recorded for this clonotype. CDR3: CASRHFRDRQKYEQYF. The CDR3 nucleotides read TGTGCCAGCAGGCATTTCCGGGACAGGCAAAAGTACGAGCAGTACTTC. The chain recombines TRBV2 with TRBJ2-7, with TRBD1 matching 8 bases. From germline, CDR1 is SNHLY and CDR2 FYNNEI. The CDR3 contains 16 residues. V was clipped by 6 bases and J by 4 bases; unmatched bases: 14.

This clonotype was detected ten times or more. As DNA, the CDR3 is TGCAGTGCTAGCTGGGACAGGTCGTACGAGCAGTACTTC. Residues: CSASWDRSYEQYF. The chain carries TRBV20-1 and TRBJ2-7, with 8 bases identical to TRBD1. Germline loops: CDR1 DFQATT, CDR2 SNEGSKA (reference sequence). The CDR3 is made up of 13 amino acids. Losses at the gene ends were 3 bases for V and 4 bases for J; bases not matched to a gene: 5.

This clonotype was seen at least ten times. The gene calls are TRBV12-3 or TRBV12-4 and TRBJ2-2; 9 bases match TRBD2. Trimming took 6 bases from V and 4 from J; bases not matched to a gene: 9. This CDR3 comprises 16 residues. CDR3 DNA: TGTGCCAGCAGCGAGGGGGGACTAGCCTTCACCGGGGAGCTGTTTTTT. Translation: CASSEGGLAFTGELFF.

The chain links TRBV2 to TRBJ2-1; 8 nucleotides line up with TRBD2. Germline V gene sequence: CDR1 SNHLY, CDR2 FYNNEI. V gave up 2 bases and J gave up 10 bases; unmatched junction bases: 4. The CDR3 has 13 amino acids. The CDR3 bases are TGTGCCAGCAGTGAATTTTCGGGGGGGGAGCAGTTCTTC. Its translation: CASSEFSGGEQFF.

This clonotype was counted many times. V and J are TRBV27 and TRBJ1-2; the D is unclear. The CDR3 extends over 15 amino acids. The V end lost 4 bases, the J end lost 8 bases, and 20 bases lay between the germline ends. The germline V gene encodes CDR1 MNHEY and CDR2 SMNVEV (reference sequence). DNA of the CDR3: TGTGCCAGCAGTTCCATTACGCACTGGAGGCAGGGCTACACCTTC. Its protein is CASSSITHWRQGYTF.

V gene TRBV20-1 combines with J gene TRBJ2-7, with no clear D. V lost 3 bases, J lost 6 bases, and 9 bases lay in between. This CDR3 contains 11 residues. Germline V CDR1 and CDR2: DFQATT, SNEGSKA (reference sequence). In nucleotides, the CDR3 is TGCAGTGCTAGTCCCATAGTCGAGCAGTACTTC. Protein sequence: CSASPIVEQYF.

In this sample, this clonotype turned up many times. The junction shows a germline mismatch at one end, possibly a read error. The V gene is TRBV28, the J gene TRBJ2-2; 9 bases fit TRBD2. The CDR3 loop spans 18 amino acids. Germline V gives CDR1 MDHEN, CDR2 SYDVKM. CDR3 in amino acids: CASSLWGSGGRDTGELFF. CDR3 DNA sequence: TGTGCCAGCAGTCTATGGGGTAGCGGGGGTAGAGACACCGGGGAGCTGTTTTTT.

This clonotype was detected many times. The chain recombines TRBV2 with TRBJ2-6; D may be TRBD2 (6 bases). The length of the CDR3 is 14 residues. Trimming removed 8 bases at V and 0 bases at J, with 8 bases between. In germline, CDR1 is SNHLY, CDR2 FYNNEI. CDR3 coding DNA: TGTGCCAGCGGAGGGTTCTCTGGGGCCAACGTCCTGACTTTC. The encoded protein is CASGGFSGANVLTF.